These 29 T cell receptor beta chains originate from one sample sequenced in a study of shared clonotypes between healthy human individuals. Libraries were prepared by immunoSEQ multiplex PCR; TCRdb keeps only in-frame clonotypes and omits some of them. The sample lists more than 900,000 clones, more than 75% occurring once. Material for sequencing was memory CD4+ T cells from PBMCs. Subset meaning: CD45RA-negative fraction. The receptors derive from a man aged 18 to 30 in good health. Some clones in this sample may be carry-over from other donors' samples.

This chain uses TRBV7-9 with TRBJ2-7; 8 nucleotides agree with TRBD2. Germline V lookup: CDR1 SEHNR, CDR2 FQNEAQ (reference sequence). With V trimmed by 5 bases and J by 0 bases, 15 bases remained unmatched. The CDR3 loop spans 18 amino acids. The CDR3: CASSATGLAGILSYEQYF. In DNA, the CDR3 is TGTGCCAGCAGCGCTACAGGTCTAGCGGGTATCCTCTCCTACGAGCAGTACTTC.

This clone has a handful of counts. The V call is TRBV5-1, the J call TRBJ1-2; D remains ambiguous. Germline-derived CDR1 and CDR2 are SGHRS and YFSETQ. This CDR3 region has 13 residues. The V end lost 0 bases, the J end lost 10 bases, and 13 bases lay between the germline ends. Here the CDR3 reads CASSLDGPYVYTF. In DNA form, the CDR3 reads TGCGCCAGCAGCTTGGACGGCCCTTACGTCTACACCTTC. Combining the CDR3 with reference TRBV5-1 and TRBJ1-2 gives the whole variable domain KAGVTQTPRYLIKTRGQQVTLSCSPISGHRSVSWYQQTPGQGLQFLFEYFSETQRNKGNFPGRFSGRQFSNSRSEMNVSTLELGDSALYLCASSLDGPYVYTFGSGTRLTVV.

This clone was seen a few times. A much larger clone differs by one base, so this may be a read error. Other nucleotide sequences from this sample produce the same CDR3. V usage is TRBV11-2 and J usage is TRBJ2-5, with no clear D. Trimming took 5 bases from V and 2 from J, leaving 3 bases between them. This CDR3 spans 11 amino acids. Germline V lookup: CDR1 SGHAT, CDR2 FQNNGV. As DNA, the CDR3 is TGTGCCAGCAGCCTTCAAGAGACCCAGTACTTC. This gives the protein CASSLQETQYF.

Of note for this clone: Other DNA sequences of this sample code for an identical CDR3. The chain recombines TRBV18 with TRBJ2-7, with 7 bases lining up with TRBD2. This CDR3 is 14 amino acids long. CDR1 and CDR2 from the germline V gene are KGHSH and LQKENI. The junction had 6 bases not matched to a gene; V was cut back by 6 bases and J by 1 base. The CDR3 DNA reads TGTGCCAGCTCCCCAGCGGGAAGTTCCTACGAGCAGTACTTC. Its protein product is CASSPAGSSYEQYF.

This clone has a handful of counts. The chain is built from TRBV6-5 and TRBJ2-1, with D perhaps matching TRBD2 (6 bases). The V end was cut by 6 bases, the J end by 7 bases, with 19 bases between. Germline V CDR1 and CDR2: MNHEY, SVGAGI. CDR3 length equals 15 residues. The CDR3 sequence is CASSPGELATNEQFF. The CDR3 nucleotides are TGTGCCAGCAGCCCTGGGGAGCTAGCGACTAATGAGCAGTTCTTC.

The chain employs TRBV28 and TRBJ2-1; D may be TRBD2 (6 bases). V was trimmed by 6 bases and J by 10 bases, leaving 16 bases between them. Per germline, CDR1 MDHEN and CDR2 SYDVKM. The CDR3 covers 13 residues. Written as DNA, the CDR3 is TGTGCCAGCAGCCCAAACGGGGGAAAAGAGCAGTTCTTC. Translation gives CASSPNGGKEQFF.

The CDR3 here is CASIDRVGEKLFF. CDR3 in DNA: TGTGCCAGTATCGACAGGGTCGGAGAAAAACTGTTTTTT. The rearrangement links TRBV19 to TRBJ1-4; 7 positions match TRBD1. CDR1 and CDR2 from the germline V gene are LNHDA and SQIVND (reference sequence). The CDR3 sequence is 13 residues long. V shed 7 bases, J shed 8 bases, and the junction held 7 bases outside the gene matches.

The V and J genes are TRBV19 and TRBJ1-2; 7 positions match TRBD1. This CDR3 spans 14 amino acids. The ends lost 6 bases at V and 0 bases at J; junction bases unmatched: 4. Germline V CDR1 and CDR2: LNHDA, SQIVND (reference sequence). CDR3 residues: CASRSTGTNYGYTF. CDR3 nucleotide sequence: TGTGCCAGTAGATCGACAGGGACTAACTATGGCTACACCTTC. The full variable domain, in which reference TRBV19 and TRBJ1-2 provide the parts outside the CDR3, is DGGITQSPKYLFRKEGQNVTLSCEQNLNHDAMYWYRQDPGQGLRLIYYSQIVNDFQKGDIAEGYSVSREKKESFPLTVTSAQKNPTAFYLCASRSTGTNYGYTFGSGTRLTVV.

This clone was counted a single time. The chain links TRBV11-2 to TRBJ2-1; 12 bases line up with TRBD2. The CDR3 extends over 14 amino acids. Germline V gene sequence: CDR1 SGHAT, CDR2 FQNNGV. The junction had 5 bases not matched to a gene; V was cut back by 5 bases and J by 9 bases. The CDR3 DNA reads as TGTGCCAGCAGCAAAGCTAGCGGGAGGGTTGAGCAGTTCTTC. Its protein is CASSKASGRVEQFF.

This clone came up once. The V call is TRBV5-1, the J call TRBJ1-1; possible D gene TRBD1, 5 bases. The CDR3 has 14 residues. V lost 1 base and J lost 6, with 13 bases in between. Germline assignment: CDR1 SGHRS and CDR2 YFSETQ. CDR3 sequence reads: CASSLQVGTAEAFF. The DNA for the CDR3 is TGCGCCAGCAGCTTGCAGGTGGGGACCGCTGAAGCTTTCTTT. The full variable domain, its missing parts supplied by reference TRBV5-1 and TRBJ1-1, is KAGVTQTPRYLIKTRGQQVTLSCSPISGHRSVSWYQQTPGQGLQFLFEYFSETQRNKGNFPGRFSGRQFSNSRSEMNVSTLELGDSALYLCASSLQVGTAEAFFGQGTRLTVV.

The chain links TRBV6-4 to TRBJ2-1; TRBD1 agrees at 9 bases. CDR3 length: 14 residues. Germline assignment: CDR1 MRHNA and CDR2 SNTAGT. The trim removed 3 bases at V and 8 bases at J, leaving 5 bases unmatched. CDR3 DNA sequence: TGTGCCAGCAGTGAAAGGACAGGGGTCGATGAGCAGTTCTTC. Translated: CASSERTGVDEQFF.

This chain joins TRBV5-6 and TRBJ1-4; 7 bases match TRBD1. V lost 0 bases and J lost 6; bases outside the gene matches: 2. Looked up from germline, CDR1 is SGHDT and CDR2 is YYEEEE. There are 14 residues in the CDR3. The CDR3 spells CASSLVGGDEKLFF. CDR3 in DNA: TGTGCCAGCAGCTTGGTAGGGGGCGATGAAAAACTGTTTTTT.

This clone has only a few counts. The gene calls are TRBV6-1 and TRBJ1-5; 10 bases are a match to TRBD1. Germline CDR1 MNHNS, CDR2 SASEGT. J gave up 6 bases and V 1 base, and 6 bases lay outside the gene matches. This CDR3 spans 16 amino acids. The chain's CDR3 is CASSEGTGGFLQPQHF. The DNA of the CDR3 is TGTGCCAGCAGTGAAGGGACAGGGGGGTTCCTTCAGCCCCAGCATTTT.

The CDR3 loop is CASRTGGGAPGPQHF. DNA of the CDR3: TGTGCCAGCAGGACTGGGGGAGGGGCACCGGGGCCCCAGCATTTT. The V call is TRBV28, the J call TRBJ1-5; the D gene is possibly TRBD1 (5 bases). CDR3 size: 15 residues. The V gene's germline CDR1 is MDHEN and CDR2 SYDVKM. Between the trimmed V and J ends, which lost 6 bases and 9 bases, there was a span of 21 bases.

V usage is TRBV11-3 and J usage is TRBJ2-7, with 8 bases lining up with TRBD1. CDR3 length equals 13 residues. J gave up 7 bases and V 5 bases, and 7 bases lay outside the gene matches. Germline V gene lookup returns CDR1 SGHNT and CDR2 YENEEA. CDR3 bases: TGTGCCAGCAGCCCCAGCAGGGGGCTTGAGCAGTACTTC. Translation gives CASSPSRGLEQYF.

The chain has TRBV9 and TRBJ1-3; 7 bases fit TRBD1. CDR1 and CDR2 (germline): SGDLS, YYNGEE. J was trimmed by 4 bases and V by 1 base; bases with no gene match: 14. The CDR3 extends over 18 amino acids. The CDR3 DNA reads TGTGCCAGCAGCGTACTCGGGACAGTTCCCTCTGGCGGAAACACCATATATTTT. It specifies CASSVLGTVPSGGNTIYF. Using reference TRBV9 and TRBJ1-3 for the parts outside the CDR3, the full variable domain is DSGVTQTPKHLITATGQRVTLRCSPRSGDLSVYWYQQSLDQGLQFLIQYYNGEERAKGNILERFSAQQFPDLHSELNLSSLELGDSALYFCASSVLGTVPSGGNTIYFGEGSWLTVV.

This chain uses TRBV15 with TRBJ2-1, with 7 nucleotides matching TRBD2. The junction had 4 bases not matched to a gene; V was cut back by 3 bases and J by 11 bases. The CDR3 sequence is 12 residues long. CDR1 is LNHNV, CDR2 YYDKDF, per germline (reference sequence). The CDR3 coding sequence is TGTGCCACCAGCAGTGGGGGGGAGAAGCAGTTCTTC. This codes for CATSSGGEKQFF.

This chain connects TRBV5-1 to TRBJ1-2, with D uncertain. Germline lookup yields CDR1 SGHRS and CDR2 YFSETQ. This CDR3 has 14 amino acids. Trimming stripped 2 bases from V and 9 bases from J, with 17 bases between. The CDR3 reads CASSFNPADGSYTF. CDR3 nucleotides: TGCGCCAGCAGCTTTAACCCCGCCGACGGGAGCTACACCTTC.

The CDR3 loop is CASGPRHSSGNTIYF. The DNA of the CDR3 is TGTGCCAGCGGACCACGACACTCCTCTGGAAACACCATATATTTT. The chain carries TRBV6-5 and TRBJ1-3; D gene ambiguous. Trimming left V 8 bases short and J 0 bases short, with 14 bases between. CDR3 length equals 15 residues. The V gene's germline CDR1 is MNHEY and CDR2 SVGAGI.

The chain links TRBV5-1 to TRBJ2-7; TRBD2 might be the D (5 bases). The germline V gene has CDR1 SGHRS and CDR2 YFSETQ. This CDR3 contains 14 residues. Trimming stripped 0 bases from V and 6 bases from J, with 13 bases between. CDR3 in DNA: TGCGCCAGCAGCTTGGCCACAACTAGTCTCGAGCAGTACTTC. Translating it yields CASSLATTSLEQYF. The full variable domain, its missing parts supplied by reference TRBV5-1 and TRBJ2-7, is KAGVTQTPRYLIKTRGQQVTLSCSPISGHRSVSWYQQTPGQGLQFLFEYFSETQRNKGNFPGRFSGRQFSNSRSEMNVSTLELGDSALYLCASSLATTSLEQYFGPGTRLTVT.

This clone showed up just a few times. The J gene is TRBJ2-4, the V gene TRBV2, with 8 nucleotides matching TRBD1. The CDR3 totals 18 residues. Per the germline V gene, CDR1 is SNHLY and CDR2 is FYNNEI. V was pared by 4 bases and J by 1 base, with 12 bases of the junction left unmatched. The CDR3 loop reads CASSGTGGQSPAKNIQYF. CDR3 in DNA: TGTGCCAGCAGTGGAACAGGGGGTCAGTCCCCGGCCAAAAACATTCAGTACTTC.

The gene calls are TRBV27 and TRBJ1-4; 8 bases match TRBD1. The germline V gene encodes CDR1 MNHEY and CDR2 SMNVEV (reference sequence). The CDR3 has 18 amino acids. V lost 6 bases and J lost 0; bases outside the gene matches: 12. DNA of the CDR3: TGTGCCAGCAGCTTAAGCCGGACAGGGAGGGCAACTAATGAAAAACTGTTTTTT. Translated: CASSLSRTGRATNEKLFF.

The gene calls are TRBV11-2 and TRBJ2-5, with 12 nucleotides matching TRBD2. Germline assignment: CDR1 SGHAT and CDR2 FQNNGV. V lost 6 bases, J lost 13 bases, and 9 bases stayed unmatched. The CDR3 spans 13 residues. The CDR3 DNA reads as TGTGCCAGCAGAAGACTAGCGGGGGCCGAACGGTACTTC. Protein sequence: CASRRLAGAERYF.

This clone has more than one count but fewer than ten. This chain uses TRBV7-9 with TRBJ1-2; D is unresolved. The V gene lost 1 base and the J gene lost 8 bases, with 8 bases spanning the gap. The CDR3 covers 12 residues. Germline V gives CDR1 SEHNR, CDR2 FQNEAQ (reference sequence). CDR3 sequence reads: CASSLGVRGYTF. The CDR3 region has the DNA TGTGCCAGCAGCTTAGGGGTTCGAGGCTACACCTTC.

The chain couples TRBV5-6 to TRBJ2-1; no reliable D call. V was trimmed by 0 bases and J by 7 bases, leaving 17 bases between them. The germline V gene has CDR1 SGHDT and CDR2 YYEEEE. The CDR3 runs 16 residues. For the CDR3, the DNA is TGTGCCAGCAGCTTGGGACGAAACGTGGCCACGAATGAGCAGTTCTTC. Its protein product is CASSLGRNVATNEQFF.

This clone came up a few times. This chain uses TRBV9 with TRBJ1-1; D not resolved. V was trimmed by 0 bases and J by 0 bases, leaving 9 bases between them. The CDR3 is 15 residues long. Per germline, CDR1 SGDLS and CDR2 YYNGEE. The CDR3: CASSVGANLNTEAFF. The CDR3 DNA is TGTGCCAGCAGCGTAGGAGCAAACCTGAACACTGAAGCTTTCTTT.

This clone occurred a few times. The chain carries TRBV28 and TRBJ2-3; TRBD2 is a possible D gene (5 bases). The CDR3 extends over 14 amino acids. The V gene's germline CDR1 is MDHEN and CDR2 SYDVKM. V shed 7 bases and J shed 4 bases, with 15 bases lying between them. In nucleotides, the CDR3 is TGTGCCAGCATTAGACCGGGGATCCCAGATACGCAGTATTTT. Translating it yields CASIRPGIPDTQYF. Combining the CDR3 with reference TRBV28 and TRBJ2-3 gives the whole variable domain DVKVTQSSRYLVKRTGEKVFLECVQDMDHENMFWYRQDPGLGLRLIYFSYDVKMKEKGDIPEGYSVSREKKERFSLILESASTNQTSMYLCASIRPGIPDTQYFGPGTRLTVL.

The rearrangement joins TRBV7-2 to TRBJ2-7, with D perhaps given as TRBD1 or TRBD2 (5 bases each). Trimming shortened V by 5 bases and J by 4 bases, and 18 bases separated the two germline ends. This CDR3 has 15 amino acids. Germline-derived CDR1 and CDR2 are SGHTA and FQGNSA. The CDR3 reads CASSLGPTPTYEQYF. The DNA for the CDR3 is TGTGCCAGCAGCCTGGGACCTACGCCCACTTACGAGCAGTACTTC.

V and J are TRBV7-3 and TRBJ2-3; D is possibly TRBD2 (5 bases). V lost 5 bases, J lost 5 bases, and 11 bases lay in between. Germline lookup yields CDR1 SGHTA and CDR2 FQGTGA. The CDR3 has 13 residues. CDR3: CASSTRREDTQYF. Here the CDR3 DNA reads TGTGCCAGCAGCACCCGACGGGAAGATACGCAGTATTTT.